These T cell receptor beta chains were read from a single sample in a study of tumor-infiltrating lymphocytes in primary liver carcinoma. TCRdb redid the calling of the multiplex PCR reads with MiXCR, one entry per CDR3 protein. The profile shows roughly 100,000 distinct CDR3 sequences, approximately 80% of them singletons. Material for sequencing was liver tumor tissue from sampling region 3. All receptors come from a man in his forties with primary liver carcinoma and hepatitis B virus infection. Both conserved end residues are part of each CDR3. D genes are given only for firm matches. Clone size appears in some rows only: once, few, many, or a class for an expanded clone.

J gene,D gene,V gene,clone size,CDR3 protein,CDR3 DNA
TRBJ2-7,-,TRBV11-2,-,CASRTGINYEQYF,TGTGCCAGCAGAACCGGGATAAACTACGAGCAGTATTTC
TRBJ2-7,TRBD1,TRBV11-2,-,CVSTPGGYEQYF,TGTGTCAGCACTCCAGGGGGCTACGAGCAGTACTTC
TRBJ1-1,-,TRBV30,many,CAWRDQGRGANTEAFF,TGTGCCTGGAGGGACCAAGGAAGGGGGGCTAACACTGAAGCTTTCTTT
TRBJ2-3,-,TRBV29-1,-,CSFRANSADTQYF,TGCAGCTTCCGGGCAAATAGCGCAGATACGCAGTATTTT
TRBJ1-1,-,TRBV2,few,CASRGAIPDAFF,TGTGCCAGCAGGGGGGCCATACCGGATGCTTTCTTT
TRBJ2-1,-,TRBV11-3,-,CASSLAPTKQFF,TGTGCTAGCAGCTTAGCCCCAACTAAGCAGTTCTTC
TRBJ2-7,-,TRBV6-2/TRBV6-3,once,CASSYEAAYEQYF,TGTGCCAGCAGTTACGAAGCAGCCTACGAGCAGTACTTC
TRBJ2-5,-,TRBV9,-,CASSASGPRKTQYF,TGTGCCAGCAGCGCCTCAGGGCCAAGAAAGACCCAGTACTTC
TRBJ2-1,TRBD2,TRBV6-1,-,CVSSDRPGTSGNEHFF,TGTGTCAGCAGTGACCGCCCCGGGACTAGTGGCAATGAGCATTTCTTC
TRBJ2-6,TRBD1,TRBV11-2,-,CASSMGGDRGISHSGDNVLTF,TGTGCCAGCAGCATGGGGGGAGACAGGGGCATTTCCCACTCTGGGGACAACGTCCTAACTTTC
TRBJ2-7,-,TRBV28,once,CVSSEPGHGRSEQYF,TGTGTCAGCAGTGAACCAGGACATGGTCGCAGCGAGCAGTACTTC
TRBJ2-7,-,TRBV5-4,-,CASSLEPIGSSYEQYF,TGTGCCAGCAGCTTGGAGCCTATCGGGAGCTCCTACGAACAGTACTTC
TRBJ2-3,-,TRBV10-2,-,CASSELRGGGTDTQYF,TGCGCCAGCAGTGAGTTGAGAGGAGGTGGCACAGATACGCAGTATTTT
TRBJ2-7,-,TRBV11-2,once,CASSFNRISNEQYF,TGTGCCAGCAGCTTTAACAGGATCTCCAACGAGCAGTACTTC
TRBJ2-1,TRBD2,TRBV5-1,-,CASTLAGVCNEQFF,TGCGCCAGCACGTTAGCGGGAGTTTGCAATGAGCAGTTCTTC
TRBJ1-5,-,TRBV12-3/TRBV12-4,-,CATNTRDSNQPQHF,TGTGCCACCAACACCAGGGATAGCAATCAGCCCCAGCATTTT
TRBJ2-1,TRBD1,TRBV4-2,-,CASSRRTGLGVIEQFF,TGTGCCAGCAGCAGACGGACAGGATTAGGTGTCATTGAGCAGTTCTTC
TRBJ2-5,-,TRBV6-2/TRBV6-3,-,CASALDGRQETQYF,TGTGCCAGCGCCCTGGACGGCCGCCAAGAGACTCAGTACTTC
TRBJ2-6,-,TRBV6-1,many,CASSARQVRFSGANVLTF,TGTGCCAGCAGTGCCAGACAGGTGCGATTCTCTGGGGCCAACGTCCTGACTTTC
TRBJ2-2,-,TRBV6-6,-,CASSYPLHQGLATGELFF,TGTGCCAGCAGTTACCCCCTGCACCAAGGGCTTGCCACCGGGGAGCTGTTTTTT
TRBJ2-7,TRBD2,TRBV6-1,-,CASTVAPLGLAGGPRDEQYF,TGTGCCAGCACTGTAGCCCCCCTAGGACTAGCGGGAGGGCCCCGCGACGAGCAGTACTTC
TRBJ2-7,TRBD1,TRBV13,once,CASSLRGGGQYF,TGTGCCAGCAGCCTCCGAGGGGGCGGGCAGTACTTC
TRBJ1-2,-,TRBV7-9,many,CASSLGQLNYGYTF,TGTGCCAGCAGCTTAGGACAGCTTAACTATGGCTACACCTTC
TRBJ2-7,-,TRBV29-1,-,CSVSISAYDQYF,TGCAGCGTTTCAATATCAGCCTACGATCAGTACTTC
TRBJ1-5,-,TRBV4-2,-,CASILEVAGRSNQPHHF,TGTGCCAGCATCCTAGAAGTGGCAGGGCGAAGCAATCAGCCCCATCATTTT
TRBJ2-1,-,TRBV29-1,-,CSVLVSSGHDHFF,TGCAGCGTTCTGGTATCGTCCGGGCATGACCACTTCTTC
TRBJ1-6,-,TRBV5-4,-,CASSLDTVALHF,TGTGCCAGCAGTCTCGACACAGTCGCCCTCCACTTT
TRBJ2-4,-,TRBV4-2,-,CASSQDQGAKNIEYF,TGTGCCAGCAGCCAAGACCAAGGAGCCAAAAACATTGAATACTTC
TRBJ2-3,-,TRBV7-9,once,CVSSFRRQGLDTQYF,TGTGTCAGCAGCTTCAGGCGGCAGGGATTAGATACGCAGTATTTT
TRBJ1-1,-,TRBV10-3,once,CAISVDRSTEAFF,TGTGCCATCAGTGTTGACCGGAGCACCGAAGCTTTCTTT
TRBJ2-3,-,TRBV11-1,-,CASSSGGSSVGARTDMQYF,TGTGCCAGTAGTTCTGGGGGAAGCTCTGTTGGAGCCCGCACAGATATGCAGTATTTT
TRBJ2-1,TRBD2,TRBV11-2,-,CASSWTSGAEQFF,TGTGCCAGCAGCTGGACTAGCGGGGCAGAGCAGTTCTTC
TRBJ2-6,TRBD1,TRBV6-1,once,CASSELSRFFDRDRSGANVLTF,TGTGCCAGCAGTGAACTCTCGAGGTTTTTTGACAGGGACAGATCTGGGGCCAACGTCCTGACTTTC
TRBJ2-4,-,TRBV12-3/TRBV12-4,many,CASSFRGLGAKNIQYF,TGTGCCAGCAGTTTCCGAGGTCTGGGGGCCAAAAACATTCAGTACTTC
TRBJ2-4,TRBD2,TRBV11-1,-,CLGSFPGTSGTKDIQYF,TGTCTCGGCAGCTTTCCCGGGACTAGCGGGACCAAAGACATTCAGTACTTC
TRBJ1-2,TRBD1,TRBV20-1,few,CSARVPGQGGSGYTF,TGCAGTGCTAGAGTCCCGGGACAGGGGGGCTCGGGCTACACCTTC
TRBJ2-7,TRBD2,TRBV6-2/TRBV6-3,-,CASSHGLATDQYF,TGCGCCAGCAGTCACGGACTAGCAACCGACCAGTACTTC
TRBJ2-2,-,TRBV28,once,CASSLPVLNTGKLFF,TGCGCCAGCAGTTTGCCGGTCCTCAACACCGGGAAGCTGTTTTTT
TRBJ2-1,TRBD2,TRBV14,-,CTSSAVAGWINNEQFF,TGTACCAGCAGTGCCGTAGCGGGATGGATAAACAATGAGCAGTTTTTC
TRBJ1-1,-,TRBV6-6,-,CASSYFSGKTEAFF,TGTGCCAGCAGTTATTTTTCAGGAAAGACTGAAGCTTTCTTT
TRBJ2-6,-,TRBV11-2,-,CATQRPRSGANDLTF,TGCGCCACCCAGCGGCCTCGCTCTGGGGCCAACGACCTGACTTTC
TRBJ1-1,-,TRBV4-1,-,CAGSQDSQTSDSVEAFF,TGCGCCGGCAGCCAAGATTCCCAGACCTCGGACAGCGTTGAAGCTTTCTTT
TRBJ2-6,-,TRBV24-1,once,CAAGDVTPGANVLTF,TGTGCCGCCGGTGATGTGACACCTGGGGCCAACGTCCTGACTTTC
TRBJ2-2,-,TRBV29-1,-,CSVDGTRGTGELFF,TGCAGCGTTGACGGGACCAGAGGCACCGGGGAGCTGTTTTTT
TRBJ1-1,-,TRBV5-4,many,CASSLAGGSITEAFF,TGTGCCAGCAGCTTGGCCGGGGGCAGTATCACTGAAGCTTTCTTT
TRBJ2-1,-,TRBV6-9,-,CASSYSVGGPDRSSYNEQFF,TGTGCCAGCAGTTATTCCGTAGGAGGGCCCGATCGGAGCTCATACAATGAGCAGTTCTTC
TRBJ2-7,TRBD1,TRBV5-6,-,CASSLGTGYYGQYF,TGTGCCAGCAGCTTGGGGACAGGATACTACGGGCAATACTTC
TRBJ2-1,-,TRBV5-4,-,CASSLWGRADEEFF,TGTGCCAGCAGCTTGTGGGGGCGTGCGGATGAGGAGTTCTTC
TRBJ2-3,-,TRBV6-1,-,CAISGKNGDAQYF,TGTGCCATCAGTGGGAAAAATGGGGATGCGCAGTATTTT
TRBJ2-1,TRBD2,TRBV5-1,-,CASSLEGTNHNEPFF,TGCGCCAGCAGCTTGGAAGGGACTAACCACAATGAGCCGTTCTTC
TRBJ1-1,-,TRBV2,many,CASTPQGGNTEAFF,TGTGCCAGCACCCCGCAGGGTGGGAACACTGAAGCTTTCTTT
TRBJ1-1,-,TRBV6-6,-,CASSTGGTTETSF,TGTGCCAGCAGCACAGGTGGGACTACTGAAACTTCCTTT
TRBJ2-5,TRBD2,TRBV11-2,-,CASSLGTSGQETLYF,TGTGCCAGCAGCTTAGGGACTAGCGGACAAGAGACCCTATACTTC
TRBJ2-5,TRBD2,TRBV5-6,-,CASNLETSQETQYF,TGTGCCAGCAACTTGGAGACTAGCCAAGAGACACAGTACTTC
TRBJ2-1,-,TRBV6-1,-,CASSVRLVASNEQFF,TGTGCCAGCAGTGTAAGACTAGTAGCCTCCAATGAGCAGTTCTTC
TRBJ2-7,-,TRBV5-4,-,CASSFTSPGEQYF,TGTGCTAGCAGCTTCACCTCACCAGGCGAGCAGTACTTC